Following are 20 T cell receptor beta chains from one sample sequenced in a study of blood T cells in healthy people across ages. A second PCR, run for about 7 to 11 cycles, used a sample-barcoded 5' primer plus a J-beta primer mix. TCRdb redid the calling of the 5' RACE reads with MiXCR, one entry per CDR3 protein. Of roughly 1,500,000 distinct CDR3 sequences listed, about 40% are singletons. Sequencing input: blood. The receptor set was obtained from a woman between 18 and 29 years old in good health.

This clonotype turned up a few times. This rearrangement joins TRBV6-6 to TRBJ2-7; 7 bases are a match to TRBD1. Per germline, CDR1 MNHNY and CDR2 SVGAGI (reference sequence). V shed 0 bases, J shed 5 bases, and the junction held 7 bases outside the gene matches. This CDR3 region has 15 residues. The CDR3 region is CASSYSRQGSDEQYF. CDR3 DNA: TGTGCCAGCAGTTACTCTCGACAGGGTAGCGACGAGCAGTACTTC.

This clonotype came up many times. The CDR3 DNA reads as TGTGCCAGCAGCCCGGGCGGATTCACAGATACGCAGTATTTT. Protein sequence: CASSPGGFTDTQYF. The chain links TRBV28 to TRBJ2-3; D is ambiguous. The ends were cut back, 6 bases at V and 2 bases at J, with 12 bases in the middle. The CDR3 consists of 14 residues. CDR1 is MDHEN, CDR2 SYDVKM, per germline.

Only a few counts were recorded for this clonotype. The chain carries TRBV25-1 and TRBJ2-1; D remains unclear. Looked up from germline, CDR1 is MGHDK and CDR2 is SYGVNS. CDR3 length equals 15 residues. Trimming removed 2 bases from V and 0 bases from J, with 8 bases in between. The DNA for the CDR3 is TGTGCCAGCAGTGAACGAGGTTTCTCCTACAATGAGCAGTTCTTC. Translation gives CASSERGFSYNEQFF.

J is TRBJ2-4 and V is TRBV10-3; unclear D gene. The germline V gene has CDR1 ENHRY and CDR2 SYGVKD. This CDR3 is 15 amino acids long. Trimming stripped 11 bases from V and 0 bases from J, with 17 bases between. The chain's CDR3 is CALSRTFLAKNIQYF. The CDR3 DNA follows: TGTGCCCTATCACGTACGTTCCTAGCCAAAAACATTCAGTACTTC.

This sequence joins TRBV6-2 or TRBV6-3 and TRBJ2-3, with 9 bases fitting TRBD2. The CDR3 sequence is 17 residues long. Germline loops: CDR1 MNHEY, CDR2 SVGEGT. The V and J ends lost 1 base and 2 bases, in that order; junction bases with no gene match: 7. The CDR3 loop reads CASSYWNSGGYTDTQYF. CDR3 sequence (DNA): TGTGCCAGCAGTTACTGGAATAGCGGGGGTTACACAGATACGCAGTATTTT.

The chain joins TRBV29-1 to TRBJ2-4, with 7 positions matching TRBD1. The length of the CDR3 is 17 residues. J gave up 1 base and V 0 bases, and 9 bases lay outside the gene matches. Germline values: CDR1 SQVTM, CDR2 ANQGSEA. This CDR3 is CSVEDPTGAGAKNIQYF. The CDR3 DNA reads TGCAGCGTTGAAGATCCCACAGGGGCTGGTGCCAAAAACATTCAGTACTTC.

Details on this clonotype: An end of the junction differs from the germline gene, which may be a read error. The chain is built from TRBV4-1 and TRBJ2-4; tentatively, D is TRBD1 or TRBD2 (5 bases each). The J call may be incorrect, as the DNA end agrees better with TRBJ2-7. CDR3 length: 14 residues. Germline V gives CDR1 MGHRA, CDR2 YSYEKL. CDR3 loop: CTSSQDIEGSEQYF. For the CDR3, the DNA is TGCACCAGCAGCCAAGATATAGAGGGGAGCGAGCAGTACTTC.

This clonotype has just a few counts. V and J are TRBV6-1 and TRBJ2-3; D is perhaps TRBD2 (5 bases). The CDR3 extends over 18 amino acids. With 9 bases removed from V and 0 bases from J, the gap between germline ends came to 25 bases. Germline V gene data show CDR1 as MNHNS and CDR2 as SASEGT. The CDR3 spells CASPRTPNEGPSTDTQYF. The CDR3 coding sequence is TGTGCCAGTCCTCGAACCCCTAACGAGGGCCCTAGCACAGATACGCAGTATTTT.

For this clonotype: The junction differs from germline at one of its ends, possibly a read error. This chain uses TRBV5-6 with TRBJ2-5; 8 bases align to TRBD1. Matching the DNA end better, TRBJ2-7 makes the J call doubtful. CDR1 and CDR2 (germline): SGHDT, YYEEEE. This CDR3 is 13 amino acids long. The CDR3 region is CSSSFQGAYEQYF. For the CDR3, the DNA is TGTTCCAGCAGCTTCCAGGGGGCATACGAGCAGTACTTC.

The genes are TRBV2 and TRBJ2-7; D might be TRBD1 (5 bases). Germline lookup yields CDR1 SNHLY and CDR2 FYNNEI. This CDR3 has 12 residues. V was clipped by 10 bases and J by 2 bases, with 12 bases between them. The CDR3: CANTDIPYEQYF. CDR3 in DNA: TGTGCCAACACGGACATCCCCTACGAGCAGTACTTC.

V is TRBV25-1 and J is TRBJ1-6, with TRBD1 identical over 7 bases. The CDR3 totals 11 residues. Germline-derived CDR1 and CDR2 are MGHDK and SYGVNS. With 7 bases clipped from V and 13 bases from J, the junction kept 4 bases outside the gene matches. CDR3 loop: CASNIQGPLHF. CDR3 coding DNA: TGTGCCAGCAATATACAGGGGCCCCTCCACTTT. The entire variable domain, with the rest obtained from reference TRBV25-1 and TRBJ1-6, is as follows: EADIYQTPRYLVIGTGKKITLECSQTMGHDKMYWYQQDPGMELHLIHYSYGVNSTEKGDLSSESTVSRIRTEHFPLTLESARPSHTSQYLCASNIQGPLHFGNGTRLTVT.

With regard to this clonotype: A read error may account for a junction end that differs from germline. This sequence joins TRBV6-5 and TRBJ2-7; TRBD2 is a possible D gene (6 bases). CDR1 is MNHEY and CDR2 is SVGAGI in the germline V gene. CDR3 length equals 18 residues. The CDR3: CASGYSAVGASVHYEQYF. The CDR3, as DNA: TGTGCCAGCGGTTACTCAGCGGTCGGGGCTAGCGTGCACTACGAGCAGTACTTC.

To note about this clonotype: One end of the junction fails to match germline, which may point to a read error. The chain combines TRBV9 with TRBJ2-1, with D possibly matching TRBD2 (5 bases). Germline V gene lookup returns CDR1 SGDLS and CDR2 YYNGEE. The length of the CDR3 is 16 residues. The CDR3 sequence is CASSVEIGGLYSEQFF. As DNA, the CDR3 is TGTGCCAGCAGCGTAGAGATTGGCGGACTCTACAGTGAGCAGTTCTTC. Full variable domain (remainder filled in from reference TRBV9 and TRBJ2-1): DSGVTQTPKHLITATGQRVTLRCSPRSGDLSVYWYQQSLDQGLQFLIQYYNGEERAKGNILERFSAQQFPDLHSELNLSSLELGDSALYFCASSVEIGGLYSEQFFGPGTRLTVL.

This clonotype was counted a few times. The chain combines TRBV7-2 with TRBJ2-3; D ambiguous. V was cut by 1 base and J by 4 bases, with 6 bases left in between. The CDR3 sequence is 13 residues long. Germline CDR1 is SGHTA and CDR2 is FQGNSA. This CDR3 is CASSLGTSDTQYF. The CDR3 bases are TGTGCCAGCAGCTTAGGTACCTCAGATACGCAGTATTTT.

This clonotype was found a few times. The genes are TRBV6-2 or TRBV6-3 and TRBJ2-3, with TRBD2 matching 9 bases. This CDR3 comprises 13 residues. Per germline, CDR1 MNHEY and CDR2 SVGEGT. V shed 8 bases and J 6 bases; nucleotides not matched to a gene: 6. CDR3: CASGGGAFDTQYF. For the CDR3, the DNA is TGTGCCAGCGGCGGGGGGGCATTCGATACGCAGTATTTT.

The rearrangement joins TRBV5-1 to TRBJ2-3; the D call may be TRBD1 or TRBD2 (5 bases each). The ends were cut back, 4 bases at V and 5 bases at J, with 14 bases in the middle. The CDR3 consists of 14 residues. The germline CDR1 and CDR2 sequences are SGHRS and YFSETQ. The CDR3 loop reads CASSILGRIDTQYF. For the CDR3, the DNA is TGCGCCAGCAGCATCCTGGGACGCATAGATACGCAGTATTTT.

The chain links TRBV6-5 to TRBJ2-7; 9 bases agree with TRBD1. Unmatched junction bases numbered 3, after V lost 2 bases and J lost 4 bases. Germline V lookup: CDR1 MNHEY, CDR2 SVGAGI. CDR3 size: 14 residues. The CDR3 spells CASSYIQGAYEQYF. The CDR3 DNA reads TGTGCCAGCAGTTACATACAGGGGGCTTACGAGCAGTACTTC.

J is TRBJ2-3 and V is TRBV6-5; D gene uncertain. CDR1 is MNHEY and CDR2 is SVGAGI in the germline V gene. This CDR3 has 15 amino acids. Deletions cut 2 bases from V and 0 bases from J, with 9 bases between. In nucleotides, the CDR3 is TGTGCCAGCAGTTACCTCGCCACTAGCACAGATACGCAGTATTTT. Translating gives CASSYLATSTDTQYF.

The V call is TRBV7-3, the J call TRBJ2-1; D remains ambiguous. With the DNA end fitting TRBJ2-7 better, the J assignment may be wrong. The germline V gene encodes CDR1 SGHTA and CDR2 FQGTGA. The CDR3 has 17 residues. Here the CDR3 DNA reads TGTGCCAGCAGCCCCTCTGGCAGGACCACCTCCTACAATGAGCAGTACTTC. As protein: CASSPSGRTTSYNEQYF.

Only a few counts were recorded for this clonotype. V and J are TRBV5-1 and TRBJ2-2, with D perhaps matching TRBD1 or TRBD2 (5 bases each). Germline lookup yields CDR1 SGHRS and CDR2 YFSETQ. V was clipped by 2 bases and J by 7 bases, with 9 bases between them. This CDR3 has 13 amino acids. The CDR3 region is CASSFGAGGELFF. Written as DNA, the CDR3 is TGCGCCAGCAGCTTCGGGGCTGGCGGGGAGCTGTTTTTT.